The present T cell receptor beta chain was sequenced within a study of shared clonotypes between healthy human individuals. Germline lookup yields CDR1 MNHEY and CDR2 SMNVEV (reference sequence). The CDR3 is 13 residues long. The J segment lost 7 bases and the V segment lost 3 bases, leaving 6 bases of the junction unmatched. Every subset's genomic DNA went evenly onto several immunoSEQ plates. Generated by immunoSEQ multiplex PCR, the TCRdb table keeps only in-frame clones and is missing some. The table lists around 2,000,000 clones, 85% to 95% of them singletons. Splitting the CD4+ cells yielded a CD45RA+ naive subset and a CD45RA-negative memory subset.

The clonotype comes from a man between 18 and 35 years old in good health. Sequenced: naive CD4+ T cells sorted from blood. Subset here: CD45RA+ positively selected. The chain combines TRBV27 with TRBJ2-7; 7 bases align to TRBD2. CDR3 coding DNA: TGTGCCAGCAGTTTTGAAGCGGGGCAGGAGCAGTACTTC. Its protein product is CASSFEAGQEQYF.